These 26 T cell receptor beta chains were all obtained from the same sample, sequenced in a study of blood T cell repertoires in COVID-19. Clones were read by immunoSEQ multiplex PCR, and TCRdb kept only the in-frame ones, dropping some. The profile shows some 180,000 clones, roughly 84% of them singletons. Sequencing input: peripheral blood. The receptor source for this set is a middle-aged woman with COVID-19, enrolled during active disease.

V is TRBV6-4 and J is TRBJ2-7; TRBD1 matches at 8 bases. CDR1 MRHNA and CDR2 SNTAGT come from the germline V gene. The CDR3 runs to 15 residues. V shed 5 bases and J 3 bases; nucleotides not matched to a gene: 9. The CDR3 DNA reads TGTGCCAGCAGTCCTTCTGCAGGACAGGGCTACGAGCAGTACTTC. Protein: CASSPSAGQGYEQYF.

The chain uses TRBV14 and TRBJ1-4; maybe TRBD1 (5 bases). CDR3 length equals 14 residues. Germline CDR1 reads SGHDN; CDR2 reads FVKESK. V lost 4 bases, J lost 12 bases, and 18 bases lay in between. CDR3 region: CASSLIGGYVELFF. CDR3 nucleotide sequence: TGTGCCAGCAGCCTCATCGGGGGGTATGTGGAACTGTTTTTT.

V and J are TRBV15 and TRBJ2-5; TRBD2 is a possible D gene (6 bases). V lost 0 bases to trimming and J lost 5 bases, with 13 bases between them. The CDR3 is 15 residues long. The V gene's germline CDR1 is LNHNV and CDR2 YYDKDF (reference sequence). Here the CDR3 reads CATSRDPGVGETQYF. CDR3 nucleotides: TGTGCCACCAGCAGAGATCCGGGGGTGGGGGAGACCCAGTACTTC.

This clone was recorded once. The genes are TRBV10-1 and TRBJ2-1; the D gene is possibly TRBD1 (5 bases). CDR3 length equals 12 residues. Germline values: CDR1 WNHNN, CDR2 SYGVQD (reference sequence). The V and J ends lost 3 bases and 12 bases respectively, with 12 bases between them. The CDR3 DNA is TGCGCCAGCAGTGAACGACTTCAGGGGCAGTTCTTC. This codes for CASSERLQGQFF.

This chain connects TRBV7-6 to TRBJ2-1; a weak D match, TRBD1 (6 bases). Per germline, CDR1 SGHVS and CDR2 FNYEAQ. V was shortened by 5 bases and J by 0 bases, with 14 bases between the two germline ends. The CDR3 is made up of 16 amino acids. The CDR3: CASSLGAGRSYNEQFF. Here the CDR3 DNA reads TGTGCCAGCAGCCTGGGGGCGGGCCGCTCCTACAATGAGCAGTTCTTC.

The chain carries TRBV29-1 and TRBJ1-2, with D uncertain. Trimming cost V 4 bases and J 8 bases, with 17 bases left between them. CDR1 is SQVTM, CDR2 ANQGSEA, per germline. CDR3 length: 13 amino acids. Here the CDR3 reads CSVVDWAPGGYTF. CDR3 DNA sequence: TGCAGCGTTGTAGACTGGGCTCCGGGGGGCTACACCTTC.

The chain recombines TRBV19 with TRBJ2-7; the D gene is possibly TRBD2 (5 bases). Trimming stripped 7 bases from V and 7 bases from J, with 17 bases between. The CDR3 has 13 amino acids. In germline, CDR1 is LNHDA, CDR2 SQIVND (reference sequence). CDR3 region: CASNEGLSGEQYF. CDR3 coding DNA: TGTGCCAGTAACGAAGGGTTATCGGGGGAGCAGTACTTC.

The V call is TRBV6-6, the J call TRBJ1-2, with 12 bases matching TRBD1. This CDR3 has 18 amino acids. Germline-derived CDR1 and CDR2 are MNHNY and SVGAGI (reference sequence). Unmatched junction bases numbered 14, after V lost 5 bases and J lost 4 bases. The CDR3 nucleotides are TGTGCCAGCAGTCTTGGGCCGGGACAGGGGGCGCAAAGCTATGGCTACACCTTC. This gives the protein CASSLGPGQGAQSYGYTF.

CDR3 region: CASSMLGINYGYTF. The CDR3 nucleotides read TGTGCCAGTAGTATGCTCGGGATTAACTATGGCTACACCTTC. This sequence joins TRBV19 and TRBJ1-2; unclear D gene. This CDR3 is 14 amino acids long. Germline CDR1 and CDR2: LNHDA and SQIVND (reference sequence). Deletions cut 3 bases from V and 1 base from J, with 9 bases between.

CDR3 coding DNA: TGTGCCAGCACCCCCTTTGGTGGAGAGAAGTCACCCCTCCACTTT. Amino acid sequence: CASTPFGGEKSPLHF. J is TRBJ1-6 and V is TRBV2; D gene ambiguous. The CDR3 consists of 15 residues. Germline CDR1 is SNHLY and CDR2 is FYNNEI. Trimming left V 7 bases short and J 10 bases short, with 20 bases between.

CDR3 sequence (DNA): TGTGCCAGCAGTGAAACAGTTCAAGAGACCCAGTACTTC. Protein: CASSETVQETQYF. The chain uses TRBV6-4 and TRBJ2-5; the D is unclear. CDR1 MRHNA and CDR2 SNTAGT come from the germline V gene. The CDR3 runs to 13 residues. V lost 3 bases and J 2 bases, leaving 7 bases between the germline ends.

The chain has TRBV1 and TRBJ2-1; the table's D gene call, TRBD2, was not cross checked with the DNA. TRBV1 is a listed pseudogene. This CDR3 spans 16 amino acids. The CDR3 DNA reads TGCACCAGCGGTGCACAATTGGAGCGGGAGAGCAATGAGCAGTTCTTC. Protein product: CTSGAQLERESNEQFF.

CDR3 protein: CASSALSLIVSGNTIYF. CDR3 bases: TGTGCCAGCAGTGCCCTTTCCTTAATTGTCTCTGGAAACACCATATATTTT. V is TRBV6-1 and J is TRBJ1-3; D is unclear. The V and J ends lost 4 bases and 0 bases respectively, with 16 bases between them. Germline-derived CDR1 and CDR2 are MNHNS and SASEGT. This CDR3 is built from 17 residues.

The chain is built from TRBV19 and TRBJ1-1, with D hard to call. The CDR3 sequence is 14 residues long. Trimming shortened V by 5 bases and J by 0 bases, and 10 bases separated the two germline ends. The V gene's germline CDR1 is LNHDA and CDR2 SQIVND (reference sequence). CDR3 sequence reads: CASSQTLMNTEAFF. As DNA, the CDR3 is TGTGCCAGTAGTCAGACACTTATGAACACTGAAGCTTTCTTT. The variable domain in full, with the rest retrieved from reference TRBV19 and TRBJ1-1, is DGGITQSPKYLFRKEGQNVTLSCEQNLNHDAMYWYRQDPGQGLRLIYYSQIVNDFQKGDIAEGYSVSREKKESFPLTVTSAQKNPTAFYLCASSQTLMNTEAFFGQGTRLTVV.

The rearrangement links TRBV10-3 to TRBJ1-6; D unresolved. Germline V lookup: CDR1 ENHRY, CDR2 SYGVKD. V lost 4 bases and J lost 7, with 5 bases in between. This CDR3 region has 12 residues. The CDR3 DNA reads as TGTGCCATCAGTGCACAGAATTCACCCCTCCACTTT. It specifies CAISAQNSPLHF.

This clone was counted once. The V and J genes are TRBV4-1 and TRBJ2-7; tentative D call: TRBD2 (5 bases). The CDR3 sequence is 12 residues long. Trimming removed 8 bases at V and 0 bases at J, with 8 bases between. Germline-derived CDR1 and CDR2 are MGHRA and YSYEKL. CDR3 DNA sequence: TGCGCCAGCCGAGGGTCCTCCTACGAGCAGTACTTC. This codes for CASRGSSYEQYF.

The gene calls are TRBV19 and TRBJ2-3; unclear D gene. Germline V gene lookup returns CDR1 LNHDA and CDR2 SQIVND (reference sequence). This CDR3 has 11 residues. Trimming shortened V by 8 bases and J by 6 bases, and 9 bases separated the two germline ends. CDR3: CASRLSDTQYF. As DNA, the CDR3 is TGTGCCAGTCGACTCTCCGATACGCAGTATTTT.

The chain uses TRBV5-1 and TRBJ2-3; 11 bases match TRBD1. The CDR3 is 15 amino acids. Germline-derived CDR1 and CDR2 are SGHRS and YFSETQ. With V trimmed by 8 bases and J by 3 bases, 8 bases remained unmatched. The DNA for the CDR3 is TGCGCCAGTACAACCGGGACAGGGGGGACAGATACGCAGTATTTT. It codes for CASTTGTGGTDTQYF.

The chain joins TRBV6-5 to TRBJ1-1; D possibly corresponds to TRBD1 (5 bases). In germline, CDR1 is MNHEY, CDR2 SVGAGI. The CDR3 runs to 13 residues. Trimming stripped 6 bases from V and 1 base from J, with 9 bases between. CDR3 sequence (DNA): TGTGCCAGCAGACAGGTGTCGAACACTGAAGCTTTCTTT. Amino acid sequence: CASRQVSNTEAFF.

The V and J genes are TRBV18 and TRBJ2-7, with 11 nucleotides matching TRBD2. Germline V CDR1 and CDR2: KGHSH, LQKENI. The CDR3 has 15 amino acids. Trimming took 3 bases from V and 4 from J; bases not matched to a gene: 5. CDR3 protein: CASSPGTSGRYEQYF. CDR3 in DNA: TGTGCCAGCTCACCGGGGACTAGCGGACGGTACGAGCAGTACTTC. The full variable domain, with the rest looked up from reference TRBV18 and TRBJ2-7, is NAGVMQNPRHLVRRRGQEARLRCSPMKGHSHVYWYRQLPEEGLKFMVYLQKENIIDESGMPKERFSAEFPKEGPSILRIQQVVRGDSAAYFCASSPGTSGRYEQYFGPGTRLTVT.

The chain combines TRBV19 with TRBJ1-2; TRBD1 aligns across 7 bases. Trimming cost V 3 bases and J 6 bases; bases outside gene matches: 7. Germline V gives CDR1 LNHDA, CDR2 SQIVND (reference sequence). The CDR3 totals 14 residues. The CDR3 protein is CASSMRTGVHGYTF. CDR3 in DNA: TGTGCCAGTAGTATGAGGACAGGAGTGCATGGCTACACCTTC.

J is TRBJ2-5 and V is TRBV5-6; possible D gene TRBD1, 5 bases. Germline loops: CDR1 SGHDT, CDR2 YYEEEE. With 1 base removed from V and 4 bases from J, the gap between germline ends came to 11 bases. This CDR3 comprises 14 residues. DNA for the CDR3: TGTGCCAGCAGCTTGAAAGGGGTTGCAGAGACCCAGTACTTC. Translating gives CASSLKGVAETQYF. Filled out from reference TRBV5-6 and TRBJ2-5, the complete variable domain reads DAGVTQSPTHLIKTRGQQVTLRCSPKSGHDTVSWYQQALGQGPQFIFQYYEEEERQRGNFPDRFSGHQFPNYSSELNVNALLLGDSALYLCASSLKGVAETQYFGPGTRLLVL.

The chain joins TRBV7-9 to TRBJ2-7; D is possibly TRBD1 (6 bases). The CDR3 contains 15 residues. CDR1 is SEHNR and CDR2 is FQNEAQ in the germline V gene (reference sequence). V lost 6 bases to trimming and J lost 1 base, with 16 bases between them. The chain's CDR3 is CASSPGWTVSYEQYF. In DNA, the CDR3 is TGTGCCAGCAGTCCTGGATGGACAGTTTCCTACGAGCAGTACTTC.

The chain is built from TRBV6-1 and TRBJ2-1, with D tentatively TRBD2 (5 bases). CDR1 MNHNS and CDR2 SASEGT come from the germline V gene. This CDR3 region has 16 residues. V shed 0 bases and J shed 4 bases, with 13 bases lying between them. Here the CDR3 reads CASSEALAGLYNEQFF. The CDR3 bases are TGTGCCAGCAGTGAAGCGCTGGCGGGCCTTTACAATGAGCAGTTCTTC.

The gene calls are TRBV10-1 and TRBJ1-3; D ambiguous. The CDR3 is 15 residues long. The ends were cut back, 3 bases at V and 0 bases at J, with 9 bases in the middle. From germline, CDR1 is WNHNN and CDR2 SYGVQD (reference sequence). CDR3 bases: TGCGCCAGCAGTGACCCGGGGATCTCTGGAAACACCATATATTTT. This codes for CASSDPGISGNTIYF.

The rearrangement links TRBV27 to TRBJ1-5; weak D call: TRBD1 (5 bases). CDR1 and CDR2 from the germline V gene are MNHEY and SMNVEV (reference sequence). This CDR3 contains 13 residues. V lost 4 bases to trimming and J lost 7 bases, with 11 bases between them. The CDR3, as DNA: TGTGCCAGCAGTTGGGGCGAGCGACAGCCCCAGCATTTT. It codes for CASSWGERQPQHF.